This T cell receptor (beta chain) originates from a study of blood T cell repertoires in COVID-19. In the original workflow: Counts of nucleated cells, estimated from reference gene primer amplification, were obtained. Some clones are missing from TCRdb's copy, which holds only in-frame ones; the method was immunoSEQ multiplex PCR. Clone size and V and J calls were adopted from that table, with D and trimming inferred from the DNA. This sample carries 74,000 or so clones, 89% of them seen once, and the ten largest clones take 8.2%. Deletions cut 1 base from V and 4 bases from J, with 14 bases between. The CDR3 sequence is 15 residues long. The germline CDR1 and CDR2 sequences are SGHTA and FQGNSA.

This receptor was identified in a man aged 50-60 years with active COVID-19. The gene calls are TRBV7-2 and TRBJ2-7, with D uncertain. Sequenced input: peripheral blood. The CDR3 spells CASSLEIGGYYEQYF. Written as DNA, the CDR3 is TGTGCCAGCAGCTTAGAAATAGGCGGCTATTACGAGCAGTACTTC.